This TCR beta chain derives from a study of beta chain features in type 1 diabetes. The study's findings and limits: Moderately but significantly shorter TCRB CDR3s were found in Type 1 diabetes patients in all four CD4+ subsets.

The entirety of the isolated RNA underwent reverse transcription, so expressed TCRB transcripts were sequenced. Assay used: immunoSEQ multiplex PCR; TCRdb lists only in-frame clones, some missing. The sample records about 700,000 clones, around 15% being singletons. The authors took one heparinised blood draw, averaging about 120 mL, from each donor. CD4+ naive, central memory, regulatory and stem cell-like memory cells were sorted via CD45RO/CCR7/CD25/CD127/CD95/CD27. Germline V lookup: CDR1 SGHTA, CDR2 FQGNSA. V gave up 3 bases and J gave up 2 bases, with 8 bases separating them. This CDR3 is 14 amino acids long. This clone was seen once. Its antigen remains unidentified.

This sequence joins TRBV7-2 and TRBJ2-1; tentative D call: TRBD1 (5 bases). The receptor's source is a man aged 18 to 30 with type 1 diabetes. The material sequenced was naive CD4+ T cells from blood. CDR3 sequence reads: CASSLTETYNEQFF. The DNA for the CDR3 is TGTGCCAGCAGCTTGACAGAAACCTACAATGAGCAGTTCTTC.